Here is one TCR beta chain with its context. Its antigen is undetermined. This sample is part of a study of Ad26.COV2.S vaccination and SARS-CoV-2 variants. On the study more broadly: Participants got Ad26.COV2.S intramuscularly, once or twice 56 days apart. Findings and caveats of the study: Placebo recipients had lower spike-specific TCR breadth than vaccine recipients.

V trimming: 6 bases; J trimming: 5 bases; junction bases outside the gene matches: 4. Germline V gives CDR1 SGHTA, CDR2 FQGNSA. This CDR3 has 13 amino acids. The data were produced by immunoSEQ multiplex PCR, yet TCRdb's version contains in-frame clones alone and is incomplete. The profile shows 320,000 or so clones, 90% of them singletons. Documented treatment: some 19 received Ad26.COV2.S at low or high dose, single or two shots; roughly five received placebo; per-sample allocation not given. The samples date from day 63 after the first vaccine or placebo injection. The input for sequencing was peripheral blood, taken in a trial of Ad26.COV2.S vaccine versus placebo. This chain joins TRBV7-2 and TRBJ1-5; 7 bases are a match to TRBD1. This clonotype was sampled from a person between 18 and 65 years old who received the Ad26.COV2.S COVID-19 vaccine or a placebo. The CDR3 loop reads CASRLTGDQPQHF. CDR3 sequence (DNA): TGTGCCAGCAGACTAACAGGGGATCAGCCCCAGCATTTT.